The rows below give T cell receptor beta chains drawn from one sample of a study of Graves' ophthalmopathy and Graves' hyperthyroidism. TCRdb redid the calling of the multiplex PCR reads with MiXCR, one entry per CDR3 protein. This table has about 220,000 distinct CDR3 sequences, 20% to 25% appearing once. Specimen: peripheral blood. The source is a woman between 50 and 59 years old with Graves' ophthalmopathy. The CDR3 runs from the conserved cysteine through the conserved F or W. Each record gives: clone size, V gene, J gene, D gene, CDR3 protein, CDR3 DNA. D genes are given only for firm matches. Expanded clones are given a class, and other clones once, few, many or no size at all.

clone size: many; V gene: TRBV19; J gene: TRBJ1-1; D gene: TRBD1; CDR3 protein: CASNTGGISTEAFF; CDR3 DNA: TGTGCCAGTAATACAGGGGGAATCAGCACTGAAGCTTTCTTT
clone size: many; V gene: TRBV12-3/TRBV12-4; J gene: TRBJ1-2; D gene: TRBD1; CDR3 protein: CASSFLGGQVDGYTF; CDR3 DNA: TGTGCCAGCAGTTTTCTAGGGGGCCAGGTAGATGGCTACACCTTC
clone size: many; V gene: TRBV19; J gene: TRBJ2-6; D gene: NA; CDR3 protein: CASGGGQTFSGANVLTF; CDR3 DNA: TGTGCCAGTGGAGGGGGGCAAACCTTCTCTGGGGCCAACGTCCTGACTTTC
clone size: NA; V gene: TRBV27; J gene: TRBJ2-7; D gene: TRBD1; CDR3 protein: CASSPIGTGIYEQYF; CDR3 DNA: TGTGCCAGCAGTCCGATCGGGACAGGGATATACGAGCAGTACTTC
clone size: NA; V gene: TRBV28; J gene: TRBJ2-7; D gene: TRBD1; CDR3 protein: CASNRPPGQGISEQYF; CDR3 DNA: TGTGCCAGCAATAGACCACCGGGACAGGGCATATCCGAGCAGTACTTC
clone size: NA; V gene: TRBV6-1; J gene: TRBJ1-1; D gene: NA; CDR3 protein: CASINAMLNTEAFF; CDR3 DNA: TGTGCCAGCATAAACGCGATGTTAAACACTGAAGCTTTCTTT
clone size: many; V gene: TRBV6-1; J gene: TRBJ1-2; D gene: NA; CDR3 protein: CASSAQGEERYGYTF; CDR3 DNA: TGTGCCAGCAGTGCTCAGGGAGAGGAACGCTATGGCTACACCTTC
clone size: many; V gene: TRBV29-1; J gene: TRBJ2-7; D gene: NA; CDR3 protein: CSVVLSWGYEQYF; CDR3 DNA: TGCAGCGTTGTTCTAAGTTGGGGCTACGAGCAGTACTTC
clone size: many; V gene: TRBV29-1; J gene: TRBJ2-7; D gene: TRBD1; CDR3 protein: CSVLQGAAGQYF; CDR3 DNA: TGCAGCGTTTTGCAGGGGGCCGCCGGGCAGTACTTC
clone size: NA; V gene: TRBV6-1; J gene: TRBJ1-1; D gene: TRBD1; CDR3 protein: CASSRDSPRWEAFF; CDR3 DNA: TGTGCCAGCAGTAGGGACAGCCCGAGGTGGGAAGCTTTCTTT
clone size: many; V gene: TRBV30; J gene: TRBJ2-2; D gene: TRBD2; CDR3 protein: CAWSPGLAGPGELFF; CDR3 DNA: TGTGCCTGGAGTCCCGGACTAGCGGGACCCGGGGAGCTGTTTTTT
clone size: many; V gene: TRBV6-5; J gene: TRBJ2-5; D gene: NA; CDR3 protein: CASSYSLHQETQYF; CDR3 DNA: TGTGCCAGCAGTTACTCACTCCACCAAGAGACCCAGTACTTC
clone size: NA; V gene: TRBV27; J gene: TRBJ2-7; D gene: NA; CDR3 protein: CASILGIRGILYEQYF; CDR3 DNA: TGTGCCAGCATCCTGGGAATTCGCGGGATATTATACGAGCAGTACTTC
clone size: many; V gene: TRBV15; J gene: TRBJ2-2; D gene: NA; CDR3 protein: CATSRDLGGSFAGELFF; CDR3 DNA: TGTGCCACCAGCAGAGATCTGGGTGGTTCCTTCGCCGGGGAGCTGTTTTTT
clone size: NA; V gene: TRBV5-1; J gene: TRBJ1-5; D gene: TRBD1; CDR3 protein: CASSDKGGPNQPQHF; CDR3 DNA: TGCGCCAGCAGCGACAAAGGGGGCCCCAATCAGCCCCAGCATTTT
clone size: many; V gene: TRBV7-2; J gene: TRBJ2-7; D gene: NA; CDR3 protein: CASSYSVFYEQYF; CDR3 DNA: TGTGCCAGCAGTTATAGCGTGTTCTACGAGCAGTACTTC
clone size: many; V gene: TRBV12-5; J gene: TRBJ2-7; D gene: NA; CDR3 protein: CASGLVGGAVEQYF; CDR3 DNA: TGTGCTAGTGGTTTGGTAGGGGGGGCGGTTGAGCAGTACTTC
clone size: many; V gene: TRBV29-1; J gene: TRBJ2-7; D gene: NA; CDR3 protein: CSVERQGGEGDEQYF; CDR3 DNA: TGCAGCGTTGAAAGGCAGGGTGGAGAGGGGGACGAGCAGTACTTC
clone size: NA; V gene: TRBV6-5; J gene: TRBJ1-5; D gene: NA; CDR3 protein: CASSYSAGVGQPQHF; CDR3 DNA: TGTGCCAGCAGTTACTCCGCCGGGGTCGGCCAGCCCCAGCATTTT
clone size: many; V gene: TRBV20-1; J gene: TRBJ2-5; D gene: NA; CDR3 protein: CSARDNGRWSPETQYF; CDR3 DNA: TGCAGTGCTAGAGATAATGGGAGGTGGTCTCCCGAGACCCAGTACTTC
clone size: many; V gene: TRBV5-1; J gene: TRBJ2-7; D gene: NA; CDR3 protein: CASSLYGEGYEQYF; CDR3 DNA: TGCGCCAGCAGCTTGTACGGCGAGGGTTACGAGCAGTACTTC
clone size: many; V gene: TRBV6-1; J gene: TRBJ2-6; D gene: TRBD2; CDR3 protein: CASSALGRTSIGANVLTF; CDR3 DNA: TGTGCCAGCAGTGCCCTGGGGAGGACTAGTATTGGGGCCAACGTCCTGACTTTC
clone size: NA; V gene: TRBV19; J gene: TRBJ2-2; D gene: NA; CDR3 protein: CASRTSSNTGELFF; CDR3 DNA: TGTGCCAGTAGGACTAGTTCGAACACCGGGGAGCTGTTTTTT
clone size: many; V gene: TRBV6-5; J gene: TRBJ1-1; D gene: NA; CDR3 protein: CASSTVQGTEAFF; CDR3 DNA: TGTGCCAGCAGTACCGTCCAAGGCACTGAAGCTTTCTTT
clone size: NA; V gene: TRBV9; J gene: TRBJ1-2; D gene: NA; CDR3 protein: CASSVGTGSADGYTF; CDR3 DNA: TGTGCCAGCAGCGTAGGTACAGGGAGCGCGGATGGCTACACCTTC
clone size: NA; V gene: TRBV12-3/TRBV12-4; J gene: TRBJ1-2; D gene: NA; CDR3 protein: CASSLRVGGDYGYIF; CDR3 DNA: TGTGCCAGCAGTTTAAGGGTAGGGGGTGACTATGGCTACATCTTC
clone size: NA; V gene: TRBV20-1; J gene: TRBJ1-1; D gene: NA; CDR3 protein: CSAPGTPMNSEAFF; CDR3 DNA: TGCAGTGCCCCCGGGACACCCATGAACTCTGAAGCTTTCTTT
clone size: many; V gene: TRBV30; J gene: TRBJ2-7; D gene: NA; CDR3 protein: CAWSVYRVRFYEQYF; CDR3 DNA: TGTGCCTGGAGTGTATATAGGGTCAGGTTCTACGAGCAGTACTTC
clone size: many; V gene: TRBV28; J gene: TRBJ1-2; D gene: NA; CDR3 protein: CASGLLNYGYTF; CDR3 DNA: TGTGCCAGCGGCTTATTAAACTATGGCTACACCTTC
clone size: many; V gene: TRBV10-3; J gene: TRBJ1-1; D gene: NA; CDR3 protein: CAISDPSAVVAFF; CDR3 DNA: TGTGCCATCAGTGATCCCTCGGCCGTCGTAGCTTTCTTT
clone size: few; V gene: TRBV5-1; J gene: TRBJ2-7; D gene: NA; CDR3 protein: CASSPDGSYDEQYF; CDR3 DNA: TGCGCCAGCAGCCCGGACGGGTCCTACGACGAGCAGTACTTC
clone size: many; V gene: TRBV12-3/TRBV12-4; J gene: TRBJ1-2; D gene: NA; CDR3 protein: CASSLNQYGYTF; CDR3 DNA: TGTGCCAGCAGTCTAAATCAGTATGGCTACACCTTC
clone size: many; V gene: TRBV2; J gene: TRBJ1-5; D gene: NA; CDR3 protein: CASSVESKNQPQHF; CDR3 DNA: TGTGCCAGCAGTGTTGAGAGTAAAAATCAGCCCCAGCATTTT
clone size: NA; V gene: TRBV6-1; J gene: TRBJ1-6; D gene: TRBD1; CDR3 protein: CASGAGGSPLHF; CDR3 DNA: TGTGCCAGCGGGGCAGGGGGTTCACCCCTCCACTTT
clone size: many; V gene: TRBV12-3/TRBV12-4; J gene: TRBJ1-6; D gene: TRBD1; CDR3 protein: CASSLVAGTGNSPLHF; CDR3 DNA: TGTGCCAGCAGTTTAGTCGCTGGGACAGGGAATTCACCCCTCCACTTT
clone size: many; V gene: TRBV7-2; J gene: TRBJ2-7; D gene: NA; CDR3 protein: CASSTPGAVYEQYF; CDR3 DNA: TGTGCCAGCAGCACCCCGGGCGCGGTCTACGAGCAGTACTTC
clone size: few; V gene: TRBV7-3; J gene: TRBJ2-3; D gene: NA; CDR3 protein: CASSFGADTQYF; CDR3 DNA: TGTGCCAGCAGCTTCGGGGCAGATACGCAGTATTTT
clone size: few; V gene: TRBV30; J gene: TRBJ1-5; D gene: NA; CDR3 protein: CARAEGSNQPQHF; CDR3 DNA: TGTGCCCGGGCCGAGGGAAGCAATCAGCCCCAGCATTTT
clone size: NA; V gene: TRBV2; J gene: TRBJ1-1; D gene: NA; CDR3 protein: CASGTDTEAFF; CDR3 DNA: TGTGCCAGCGGGACCGACACTGAAGCTTTCTTT
clone size: NA; V gene: TRBV20-1; J gene: TRBJ1-5; D gene: NA; CDR3 protein: CSASDTINKPQHF; CDR3 DNA: TGCAGTGCTTCGGACACTATTAATAAGCCCCAGCATTTT
clone size: many; V gene: TRBV6-5; J gene: TRBJ1-3; D gene: TRBD1; CDR3 protein: CASSYLGQSSGNTIYF; CDR3 DNA: TGTGCCAGCAGTTACTTGGGACAGAGCTCTGGAAACACCATATATTTT
clone size: many; V gene: TRBV6-5; J gene: TRBJ1-3; D gene: NA; CDR3 protein: CASATAGNTIYF; CDR3 DNA: TGTGCCAGCGCGACAGCTGGAAACACCATATATTTT
clone size: many; V gene: TRBV20-1; J gene: TRBJ1-1; D gene: NA; CDR3 protein: CSASPSGGAGDLGAFF; CDR3 DNA: TGCAGTGCTAGTCCTAGCGGGGGGGCAGGGGACCTCGGGGCTTTCTTT
clone size: many; V gene: TRBV12-3/TRBV12-4; J gene: TRBJ1-5; D gene: NA; CDR3 protein: CASSFGDTRGPQHF; CDR3 DNA: TGTGCCAGCAGCTTCGGAGACACCCGGGGGCCCCAGCATTTT
clone size: many; V gene: TRBV18; J gene: TRBJ1-3; D gene: TRBD1; CDR3 protein: CASSEGGDSGNTIYF; CDR3 DNA: TGTGCCAGCTCCGAAGGGGGCGACTCTGGAAACACCATATATTTT
clone size: many; V gene: TRBV5-5; J gene: TRBJ1-2; D gene: NA; CDR3 protein: CAISFNRARANYGYTF; CDR3 DNA: TGTGCCATCAGTTTTAACAGGGCTCGGGCTAACTATGGCTACACCTTC